This T cell receptor (beta chain) was recovered during a study of CD8+ T cells in alopecia areata. Study details: The drug, oral tofacitinib, was given to treated patients at 5 to 10 mg twice daily. Patients took tofacitinib for 6 to 18 months, followed by 6 drug-free months. Study-wide results and caveats: Sharing of TCRs across patients appeared less clear than in mice, possibly for HLA-related reasons.

Only one count was recorded for this clone. What it binds is not known. Germline CDR1 GTSNPN, CDR2 SVGIG (reference sequence). This CDR3 contains 14 residues. V was cut by 3 bases and J by 5 bases, with 16 bases left in between. RNA, once extracted, was reverse transcribed into cDNA for use as the sequencing template. Profiling relied on immunoSEQ multiplex PCR, and the TCRdb table lists in-frame clones only, not all of them. Of about 180,000 clones in the sample, 50% to 60% are singletons; the top ten hold roughly 15%. From alopecia areata patients, lesional scalp punch biopsies and peripheral blood were collected.

The sequence came from a human donor with alopecia areata. The chain links TRBV30 to TRBJ1-2, with D perhaps TRBD1 (5 bases). The material was CD4+ T cells sorted from blood, obtained at week 0. This CDR3 reads CAWRGDALLYGYTF. The CDR3 DNA follows: TGTGCCTGGAGAGGGGACGCCTTATTATATGGCTACACCTTC. The full variable domain, rest sourced from reference TRBV30 and TRBJ1-2, is SQTIHQWPATLVQPVGSPLSLECTVEGTSNPNLYWYRQAAGRGLQLLFYSVGIGQISSEVPQNLSASRPQDRQFILSSKKLLLSDSGFYLCAWRGDALLYGYTFGSGTRLTVV.